This is a list of T cell receptor beta chains from one sample in a study of blood T cells in healthy people across ages. TCRdb re-derived calls from the 5' RACE reads in MiXCR, one entry per CDR3 protein. The sample has 800,000 to 950,000 distinct CDR3 sequences; just under 30% are singletons. These data were also filed under a second study, of T cells of mothers and their children.

Sequenced sample: blood. The source of these receptors is a woman aged 40 to 50 in good health. The CDR3 runs from the conserved cysteine through the conserved F or W. Fields, in order: V gene, J gene, clone size, D gene, CDR3 DNA, CDR3 protein. A D gene is named only where the DNA matches it firmly. Size tells how often a clone was seen (once, few, many) or the class of an expanded clone, and some rows leave it out.

TRBV12-3/TRBV12-4	TRBJ2-1	few	TRBD1	TGTGCCAGCAGATGGACAGGGGGAGTCTACAATGAGCAGTTCTTC	CASRWTGGVYNEQFF
TRBV7-9	TRBJ2-1	-	TRBD2	TGTGCCAGCAGCTTAGCGGGATTAGCGGGGGTCTACAATGAGCAGTTCTTC	CASSLAGLAGVYNEQFF
TRBV20-1	TRBJ2-5	-	-	TGCAGTGCTAGTGCGGGGCGAGAGACCCAGTACTTC	CSASAGRETQYF
TRBV29-1	TRBJ1-2	-	-	TGCAGCGTTGAAAGGGCAGGGGTTAACTATGGCTACACCTTC	CSVERAGVNYGYTF
TRBV19	TRBJ2-7	-	-	TGTGCCAGCCGCCCAGAATCGGGCTACGAGCAGTACTTC	CASRPESGYEQYF
TRBV5-6	TRBJ1-1	-	-	TGTGCCAGCAGCTTGGTTAGTGCTATAGAAGCTTTCTTT	CASSLVSAIEAFF
TRBV27	TRBJ2-7	many	TRBD1	TGTGCCGCCGGGACAGGCTACGAGCAGTACTTC	CAAGTGYEQYF
TRBV25-1	TRBJ2-3	many	TRBD2	TGTGCCAGCAGTGAATCCCTGGGGGGGACCCTCACAGATACGCAGTATTTT	CASSESLGGTLTDTQYF
TRBV6-6	TRBJ2-7	many	TRBD1	TGTGCCAGCAGTTACTCACAGGGGGCCTTTAGCGAGCAGTACTTC	CASSYSQGAFSEQYF
TRBV7-8	TRBJ2-1	-	-	TGTGCCAGCAGCAAAGACCGGAGCTCCTACAATGAGCAGTTCTTC	CASSKDRSSYNEQFF
TRBV9	TRBJ1-1	-	-	TGTGCCAGCAGCGTTGCCCACCCCGGGGGGCGGGGGGTCAACACTGAAGCTTTCTTT	CASSVAHPGGRGVNTEAFF
TRBV12-3/TRBV12-4	TRBJ2-1	-	-	TGTGCCAGCAGTTCGACGGTCCTAGGGAGCTCCTACAATGAGCAGTTCTTC	CASSSTVLGSSYNEQFF
TRBV7-9	TRBJ1-4	-	-	TGTGCCAGCAGCTTAGCCGTTCCTAATGAAAAACTGTTTTTT	CASSLAVPNEKLFF
TRBV28	TRBJ2-2	-	TRBD1	TGTGCCAGCAGCGGACAGGCGGCGAACACCGGGGAGCTGTTTTTT	CASSGQAANTGELFF
TRBV10-3	TRBJ2-2	-	TRBD1	TGTGCCATCAGTCCGGGACAGGGTTATCACGGGGAGCTGTTTTTT	CAISPGQGYHGELFF
TRBV28	TRBJ2-1	-	-	TGTGCCAGCAGTGTCAATATAGGCGGAGAGTTCTTC	CASSVNIGGEFF
TRBV5-8	TRBJ2-1	-	-	TGTGCCAGCAGGACGATGAATGAGCAGTTCTTC	CASRTMNEQFF
TRBV7-3	TRBJ2-3	few	-	TGTGCCAGCAGCTTAATGGCTGGGGCAGATACGCAGTATTTT	CASSLMAGADTQYF
TRBV12-3/TRBV12-4	TRBJ2-1	-	-	TGTGCCAGCAGTTTAGCCCCCCGTATTGGGTCCTACAATGAGCAGTTCTTC	CASSLAPRIGSYNEQFF
TRBV3-1	TRBJ2-1	-	-	TGTGCCAGCGGCCCGGGGTACTCCTACAATGAGCAGTTCTTC	CASGPGYSYNEQFF
TRBV27	TRBJ2-7	-	TRBD1	TGTGCCAGCAGCGGACAGGCGAGCTCCTACGAGCAGTACTTC	CASSGQASSYEQYF
TRBV7-9	TRBJ1-1	-	-	TGTGCCAGCAGCCCCGTGGGGAAGGGGAACACTGAAGCTTTCTTT	CASSPVGKGNTEAFF
TRBV7-7	TRBJ1-5	-	-	TGTGCTAGCAGCTCCCCGGGGAGTGTAGTATGGAATCAGCCCCAGCATTTT	CASSSPGSVVWNQPQHF
TRBV12-3/TRBV12-4	TRBJ2-3	-	TRBD2	TGTGCCAGCAGTCCGGGACTAGCGGAGTACACAGATACGCAGTATTTT	CASSPGLAEYTDTQYF
TRBV28	TRBJ2-7	few	-	TGTGCCAGCAGTTTACGTCAGGGGCAAACCTACGAGCAGTACTTC	CASSLRQGQTYEQYF
TRBV10-3	TRBJ2-5	once	TRBD2	TGTGCCATCGGACAAGGGACTAGCGGGAGGACCCAGTACTTC	CAIGQGTSGRTQYF
TRBV24-1	TRBJ2-3	-	-	TGTGCCACCAGTGATTTGCGTACCACTAGCACAGATACGCAGTATTTT	CATSDLRTTSTDTQYF
TRBV29-1	TRBJ2-6	many	-	TGCAGCGTTGCAACAGCTTCTGGGGCCAACGTCCTGACTTTC	CSVATASGANVLTF
TRBV7-2	TRBJ2-3	many	-	TGTGCCAGCAGCGGTTTAGCAGATACGCAGTATTTT	CASSGLADTQYF
TRBV5-6	TRBJ2-1	few	TRBD2	TGTGCCAGCAGCTTCAGACTAGCGGGGGACCCGTTCTCCTACAATGAGCAGTTCTTC	CASSFRLAGDPFSYNEQFF
TRBV28	TRBJ2-7	many	TRBD1	TGTGCCAGCAGTCCCCCGGGACAGGGGAGCTCCTACGAGCAGTACTTC	CASSPPGQGSSYEQYF
TRBV18	TRBJ2-5	-	TRBD2	TGTGCCAGCTCACCGACGGGGGGTCAGGCGCAGTACTTC	CASSPTGGQAQYF
TRBV3-1	TRBJ2-7	few	TRBD1	TGTGCCAGCAGCCCCTCGCAGGGGGCTCGGTACGAGCAGTACTTC	CASSPSQGARYEQYF
TRBV4-1	TRBJ1-1	few	-	TGCGCCAGCAGCCAATACGCGGGGTTGAACACTGAAGCTTTCTTT	CASSQYAGLNTEAFF
TRBV28	TRBJ1-2	-	-	TGTGCCAGCAGTTTATTTGGCAGGGTAGGGGGTTACGGCTATGGCTACACCTTC	CASSLFGRVGGYGYGYTF
TRBV6-2/TRBV6-3	TRBJ1-1	-	-	TGTGCCAGCAGTTACACCAGACTTGGGAACACTGAAGCTTTCTTT	CASSYTRLGNTEAFF
TRBV5-5	TRBJ2-7	many	TRBD1	TGTGCCAGCAGCTTCAACAGGGGTAACTACGAGCAGTACTTC	CASSFNRGNYEQYF
TRBV12-3/TRBV12-4	TRBJ2-3	few	TRBD1	TGTGCCAGCAGCCGGGGCAGGGGGCACCGAGATACGCAGTATTTT	CASSRGRGHRDTQYF
TRBV18	TRBJ2-1	-	-	TGTGCCAGCTCACCACCGCTTAGCCAGGGGAGTTGGGATGAGCAGTTCTTC	CASSPPLSQGSWDEQFF
TRBV24-1	TRBJ1-2	few	-	TGTGCCACCAGTGATTCGACTCGGACAAGAACTAACTATGGCTACACCTTC	CATSDSTRTRTNYGYTF
TRBV10-3	TRBJ2-5	once	TRBD2	TGTGCCATCAGTGAGTCCTTCGCCTTCGAGACTAGCGGGAGCTCAGAGACCCAGTACTTC	CAISESFAFETSGSSETQYF
TRBV29-1	TRBJ1-2	-	-	TGCAGCGCTCTCACGGAGGACTATGACTACACCTTC	CSALTEDYDYTF
TRBV27	TRBJ2-5	-	TRBD2	TGTGTCAGCAGTGCGGGGGGTGGGGGAGAGACCCAGTACTTC	CVSSAGGGGETQYF
TRBV25-1	TRBJ2-7	-	TRBD2	TGTGCCAGCAATTCAGCTAGCGGCCCGAATTCCTACGAGCAGTACTTC	CASNSASGPNSYEQYF
TRBV7-9	TRBJ2-7	-	-	TGTGCCAGCAGCCCCGCCGGGTCGTCCTGCGAGCAGTACTTC	CASSPAGSSCEQYF
TRBV7-2	TRBJ1-2	-	-	-	CASSLDSSSGYTF
TRBV4-1	TRBJ1-1	few	-	TGCGCCAGCAGCCAACCTAAATCCGGGACTGTGAACACTGAAGCTTTCTTT	CASSQPKSGTVNTEAFF
TRBV29-1	TRBJ1-2	-	-	TGCAGTGCAACGGCGCAGGGTATACGTGGCTACACCTTC	CSATAQGIRGYTF
TRBV19	TRBJ1-5	-	-	TGTGCCAGTAGTATAGGGGGAACAGGGCATAGCAATCAGCCCCAGCATTTT	CASSIGGTGHSNQPQHF
TRBV29-1	TRBJ2-1	few	-	TGCAGCGGGAGGGGACGTGGTTCCTACAATGAGCGGTTCTTC	CSGRGRGSYNERFF